This TCR beta chain emerged from a study of OX40 agonist ivuxolimab in advanced cancers. Looking at the study overall: Patients received ivuxolimab, an intravenous treatment, every 2 weeks at 0.01 to 10 mg/kg. Among those treated, three patients had partial responses, one with hepatocellular carcinoma and two with cutaneous melanoma.

Assay: immunoSEQ multiplex PCR; the TCRdb copy retains only in-frame clones and omits some. The table lists more than 70,000 clones, about four fifths of them singletons, with approximately 5% in the top ten. Per the germline V gene, CDR1 is SGHRS and CDR2 is YFSETQ. This CDR3 contains 13 residues. V shed 3 bases and J shed 2 bases, with 7 bases lying between them. This clone was counted once. Its antigen is currently unknown. Study conclusions and caveats: The study observed clonal expansion of CD4+ and CD8+ blood T cells by week 6 at 0.1 to 3.0 mg/kg.

The TCR originated in an adult with an advanced solid tumor such as melanoma, head and neck, liver or kidney cancer. V gene TRBV5-1 combines with J gene TRBJ2-3; D not certain. The sequencing used CD4+ or CD8+ T cells sorted from blood, collected in a trial of the OX40 agonist ivuxolimab. The CDR3 nucleotides are TGCGCCAGCAGCTCGCAAATCACAGATACGCAGTATTTT. Translation gives CASSSQITDTQYF.